This passage covers 9 T cell receptor beta chains from one sample sequenced in a study of blood T cell repertoires in COVID-19. The assay was immunoSEQ multiplex PCR, and TCRdb's table has in-frame clones only and misses some. Of around 190,000 clones in the sample, roughly 90% were seen once. Sequences were obtained from PBMCs or T cells enriched from blood (not recorded which). The receptors originated from a man between 18 and 35 years old with acute COVID-19.

The chain uses TRBV24-1 and TRBJ2-1, with unresolved D. This CDR3 has 14 residues. Germline-derived CDR1 and CDR2 are KGHDR and SFDVKD. Trimming shortened V by 1 base and J by 3 bases, and 6 bases separated the two germline ends. CDR3 in amino acids: CATSDLGGYNEQFF. The CDR3, as DNA: TGTGCCACCAGTGATTTAGGCGGCTACAATGAGCAGTTCTTC.

The count of this clone is one. V is TRBV28 and J is TRBJ2-3, with TRBD1 matching 8 bases. The CDR3 is made up of 13 amino acids. The germline CDR1 and CDR2 sequences are MDHEN and SYDVKM. V lost 7 bases to trimming and J lost 4 bases; unmatched junction nucleotides: 4. CDR3 sequence reads: CASTPGGADTQYF. CDR3 sequence (DNA): TGTGCCAGCACCCCAGGGGGCGCAGATACGCAGTATTTT.

Here the CDR3 DNA reads TGTGCCAGCAGCTTAAACCCCGGGACTAACCCTTTGGAGCAGTACTTC. This translates into CASSLNPGTNPLEQYF. The chain couples TRBV11-2 to TRBJ2-7, with TRBD2 matching 7 bases. This CDR3 is 16 amino acids long. The V segment lost 2 bases and the J segment 7 bases; nucleotides outside the gene matches: 14. Germline V gene data show CDR1 as SGHAT and CDR2 as FQNNGV.

The chain is built from TRBV19 and TRBJ1-3, with unresolved D. This CDR3 spans 14 amino acids. The V end lost 4 bases, the J end lost 1 base, and 8 bases lay between the germline ends. Per the germline V gene, CDR1 is LNHDA and CDR2 is SQIVND (reference sequence). Here the CDR3 reads CASSSRGSGNTIYF. For the CDR3, the DNA is TGTGCCAGTAGTAGCCGAGGGTCTGGAAACACCATATATTTT.

The V gene is TRBV28, the J gene TRBJ1-1, with TRBD1 as a possible D gene (5 bases). V gave up 3 bases and J gave up 1 base, with 9 bases separating them. CDR3 size: 14 residues. Germline V gene data show CDR1 as MDHEN and CDR2 as SYDVKM. The DNA of the CDR3 is TGTGCCAGCAGTTTGACAGCAACGAACACTGAAGCTTTCTTT. Protein product: CASSLTATNTEAFF.

Only one count was recorded for this clone. This chain uses TRBV7-3 with TRBJ2-1; 8 nucleotides line up with TRBD2. The CDR3 runs to 14 residues. Germline V CDR1 and CDR2: SGHTA, FQGTGA. Trimming took 8 bases from V and 7 from J; bases not matched to a gene: 10. In DNA, the CDR3 is TGTGCCAGCGGAACTAGCGGAGTTCAGAATGAGCAGTTCTTC. Protein sequence: CASGTSGVQNEQFF.

V usage is TRBV10-1 and J usage is TRBJ2-3; 12 nucleotides agree with TRBD2. The CDR3 length is 16 residues. Germline V gene sequence: CDR1 WNHNN, CDR2 SYGVQD (reference sequence). V was clipped by 4 bases and J by 3 bases; unmatched bases: 5. CDR3 in DNA: TGCGCCAGCAGTGGGCCTAGCGGGAGGGAGACAGATACGCAGTATTTT. It specifies CASSGPSGRETDTQYF.

The V call is TRBV6-1, the J call TRBJ1-2; the D is unclear. Germline V CDR1 and CDR2: MNHNS, SASEGT. The V and J ends lost 2 bases and 6 bases respectively, with 10 bases between them. The CDR3 extends over 13 amino acids. The CDR3 region is CASSEMGGDGYTF. Here the CDR3 DNA reads TGTGCCAGCAGTGAAATGGGCGGGGATGGCTACACCTTC.

This chain joins TRBV28 and TRBJ2-7; TRBD1 agrees at 8 bases. The CDR3 is 15 amino acids. V gave up 5 bases and J gave up 2 bases; unmatched junction bases: 8. From germline, CDR1 is MDHEN and CDR2 SYDVKM. DNA for the CDR3: TGTGCCAGCAGTGCCTCTGGGACAGGCGCCTACGAGCAGTACTTC. Translated: CASSASGTGAYEQYF.